This TCR beta chain comes out of a study of blood T cell repertoires in COVID-19. The CDR3 is 12 amino acids. Trimming shortened V by 2 bases and J by 7 bases, and 12 bases separated the two germline ends. CDR1 is GTSNPN and CDR2 is SVGIG in the germline V gene (reference sequence). Methods used by the authors: Scientists estimated how many nucleated cells there were by amplifying reference gene primers. The method was immunoSEQ multiplex PCR; TCRdb's version includes in-frame clones alone and lacks a portion of them. V, J and clone size derive from that table, while D and trimming were established from the DNA sequence. Of 200,000 or so clones in the sample, 60% to 85% are singletons; the top ten hold 17%.

The V and J genes are TRBV30 and TRBJ2-7, with D tentatively TRBD2 (6 bases). This receptor was taken from a man in his 60s with active or convalescent COVID-19. The sample consisted of peripheral blood. CDR3: CAWSWEAGEQYF. In DNA, the CDR3 is TGTGCCTGGAGTTGGGAGGCTGGGGAGCAGTACTTC.